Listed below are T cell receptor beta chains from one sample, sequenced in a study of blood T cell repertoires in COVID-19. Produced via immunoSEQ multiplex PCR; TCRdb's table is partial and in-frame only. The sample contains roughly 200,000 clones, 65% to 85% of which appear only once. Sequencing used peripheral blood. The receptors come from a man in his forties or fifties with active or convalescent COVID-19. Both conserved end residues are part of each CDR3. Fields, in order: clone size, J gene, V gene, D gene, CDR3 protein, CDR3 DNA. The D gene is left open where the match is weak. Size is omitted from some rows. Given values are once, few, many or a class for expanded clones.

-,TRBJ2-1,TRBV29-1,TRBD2,CSVGRPAGIHNEQFF,TGCAGCGTTGGGAGGCCAGCGGGGATTCACAATGAGCAGTTCTTC
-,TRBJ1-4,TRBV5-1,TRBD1,CASSLSQGPPFEKLFF,TGCGCCAGCAGCCTATCACAGGGGCCCCCTTTTGAAAAACTGTTTTTT
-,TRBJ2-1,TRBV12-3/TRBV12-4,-,CASSYRWPQFF,TGTGCCAGCAGTTACCGCTGGCCCCAGTTCTTC
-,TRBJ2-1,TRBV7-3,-,CASSSAGGYNEQFF,TGTGCCAGCAGCAGCGCCGGGGGATACAATGAGCAGTTCTTC
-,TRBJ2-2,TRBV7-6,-,CASSETGTGELFF,TGTGCCAGCAGCGAGACAGGCACCGGGGAGCTGTTTTTT
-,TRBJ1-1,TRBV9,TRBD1,CASSPTGQTVNTEAFF,TGTGCCAGCAGCCCCACGGGACAGACAGTGAACACTGAAGCTTTCTTT
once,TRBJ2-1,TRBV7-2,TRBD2,CASSLGSGGGNEQFF,TGTGCCAGCAGCTTAGGTAGCGGGGGGGGTAATGAGCAGTTCTTC
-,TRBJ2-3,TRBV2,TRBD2,CASSTLAGGGELDF,TGTGCCAGCAGTACGCTAGCGGGGGGCGGGGAATTGGATTTT
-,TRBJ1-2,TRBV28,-,CASSLGPIYGYTF,TGTGCCAGCAGTTTGGGGCCCATTTATGGCTACACCTTC
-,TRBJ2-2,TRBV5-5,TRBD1,CASSRGTGANTGELFF,TGTGCCAGCAGCCGGGGGACAGGTGCGAACACCGGGGAGCTGTTTTTT
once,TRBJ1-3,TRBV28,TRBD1,CASRAPGQGGNTIYF,TGTGCCAGCCGCGCCCCGGGACAGGGTGGAAACACCATATATTTT
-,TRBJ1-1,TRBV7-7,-,CASSPDRLGEAFF,TGTGCCAGCAGCCCGGACAGATTGGGTGAAGCTTTCTTT
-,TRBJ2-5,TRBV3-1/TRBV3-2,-,CASSQEPSSGPLQETQYF,TGTGCCAGCAGCCAAGAACCTTCGTCAGGGCCACTCCAAGAGACCCAGTACTTC
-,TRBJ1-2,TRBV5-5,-,CASSFRQGEGYTF,TGTGCCAGCAGCTTTCGTCAGGGCGAAGGCTACACCTTC
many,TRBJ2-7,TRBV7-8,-,CASRPGRFLYEQYF,TGTGCCAGCAGGCCAGGGCGGTTTTTGTACGAGCAGTACTTC
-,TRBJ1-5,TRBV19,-,CASSRISGGKGNQPQHF,TGTGCCAGTAGCAGAATCTCGGGAGGCAAGGGCAATCAGCCCCAGCATTTT
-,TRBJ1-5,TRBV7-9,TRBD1,CASSVTPGQGSNQPQHF,TGTGCCAGCAGCGTAACTCCGGGACAGGGGTCCAATCAGCCCCAGCATTTT
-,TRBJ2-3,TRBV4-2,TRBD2,CASSQDLAGGPLSTDTQYF,TGTGCCAGCAGCCAAGATCTAGCGGGGGGCCCCCTTAGCACAGATACGCAGTATTTT
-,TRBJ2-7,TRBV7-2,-,CASSPAQGRDEQYF,TGTGCCAGCAGCCCAGCCCAGGGTCGCGACGAGCAGTACTTC
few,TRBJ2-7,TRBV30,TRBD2,CAWSVGGGLYEQYF,TGTGCCTGGAGTGTCGGCGGGGGGCTCTACGAGCAGTACTTC
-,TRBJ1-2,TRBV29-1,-,CSVEQGGYGYTF,TGCAGCGTTGAGCAGGGCGGCTATGGCTACACCTTC
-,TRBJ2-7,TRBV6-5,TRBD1,CASTRDRGPYEQYF,TGTGCCAGCACCCGGGACAGGGGACCCTACGAGCAGTACTTC
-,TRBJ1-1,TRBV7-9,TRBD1,CASSRDRGLTEAFF,TGTGCCAGCAGCCGGGACAGGGGGCTGACTGAAGCTTTCTTT
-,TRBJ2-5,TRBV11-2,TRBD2,CASSLGTSGDGKTQYF,TGTGCCAGCAGCTTAGGGACTAGCGGGGACGGAAAGACCCAGTACTTC
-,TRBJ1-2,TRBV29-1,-,CSVSVPYTF,TGCAGCGTTTCGGTCCCCTACACCTTC
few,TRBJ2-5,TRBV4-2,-,CASSRAGGIEETQYF,TGTGCCAGCAGCCGGGCAGGGGGGATAGAAGAGACCCAGTACTTC
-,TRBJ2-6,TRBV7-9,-,CASSSTGRSGANVLTF,TGTGCCAGCAGCTCCACAGGGCGATCTGGGGCCAACGTCCTGACTTTC
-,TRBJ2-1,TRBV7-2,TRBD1,CASSLGGTAFSEQFF,TGTGCCAGCAGCTTAGGGGGGACAGCTTTTAGTGAGCAGTTCTTC
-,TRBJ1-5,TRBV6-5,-,CASSLVSGNQPQHF,TGTGCCAGCAGCCTCGTGTCCGGCAATCAGCCCCAGCATTTT
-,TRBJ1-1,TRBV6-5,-,CASSTLNTEAFF,TGTGCCAGCAGTACACTGAACACTGAAGCTTTCTTT
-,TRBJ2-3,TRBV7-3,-,CASSLGAAATDTQYF,TGTGCCAGCAGCTTAGGGGCAGCAGCCACAGATACGCAGTATTTT
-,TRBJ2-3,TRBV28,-,CASSFTGGAQYF,TGTGCCAGCAGTTTTACAGGGGGGGCGCAGTATTTT
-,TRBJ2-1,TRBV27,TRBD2,CASSPIAGGHNEQFF,TGTGCCAGCAGTCCAATAGCGGGGGGGCACAATGAGCAGTTCTTC
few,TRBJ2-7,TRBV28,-,CASRDAPGEQYF,TGTGCCAGCAGGGACGCCCCGGGGGAGCAGTACTTC
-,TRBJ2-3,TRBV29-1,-,CSVPTSTDTQYF,TGCAGCGTTCCCACTAGCACAGATACGCAGTATTTT
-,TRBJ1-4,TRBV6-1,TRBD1,CASSEDGTGGRSSNEKLFF,TGTGCCAGCAGTGAAGACGGGACAGGGGGCAGGAGTAGTAATGAAAAACTGTTTTTT
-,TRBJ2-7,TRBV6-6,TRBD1,CASSYSGQGAYEQYF,TGTGCCAGCAGTTACTCGGGACAGGGTGCCTACGAGCAGTACTTC